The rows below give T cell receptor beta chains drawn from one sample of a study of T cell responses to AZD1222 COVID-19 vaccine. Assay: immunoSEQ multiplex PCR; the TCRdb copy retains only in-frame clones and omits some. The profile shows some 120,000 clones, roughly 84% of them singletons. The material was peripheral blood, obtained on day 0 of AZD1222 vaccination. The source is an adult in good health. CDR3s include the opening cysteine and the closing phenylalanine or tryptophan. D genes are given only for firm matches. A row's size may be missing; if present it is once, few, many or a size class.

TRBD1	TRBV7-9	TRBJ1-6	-	CASSRGQGHPPLHF	TGTGCCAGCAGCCGGGGACAGGGACATCCACCCCTCCACTTT
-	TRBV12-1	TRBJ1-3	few	CASSSYYRVTGNTIYF	TGTGCCAGCAGCTCATACTATCGGGTAACTGGAAACACCATATATTTT
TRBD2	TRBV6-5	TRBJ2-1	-	CASSLAGGGYNEQFF	TGTGCCAGCAGTCTCGCGGGCGGGGGCTACAATGAGCAGTTCTTC
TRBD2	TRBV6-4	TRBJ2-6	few	CASSDSTSGGGGANVLTF	TGTGCCAGCAGTGATTCGACTAGCGGGGGCGGTGGGGCCAACGTCCTGACTTTC
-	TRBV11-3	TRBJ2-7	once	CASSVRAKEQGEQYF	TGTGCCAGCAGCGTCCGGGCCAAGGAGCAGGGGGAGCAGTACTTC
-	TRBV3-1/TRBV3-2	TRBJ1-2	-	CASSQAPYGYTF	TGTGCCAGCAGCCAGGCCCCCTATGGCTACACCTTC
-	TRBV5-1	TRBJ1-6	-	CASQLDSYNSPLHF	TGCGCCAGCCAATTGGACAGTTATAATTCACCCCTCCACTTT
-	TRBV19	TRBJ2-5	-	CATASGGLETQYF	TGTGCCACCGCGAGTGGGGGGCTGGAGACCCAGTACTTC
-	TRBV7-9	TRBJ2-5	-	CASGASGETQYF	TGTGCCAGCGGGGCTAGTGGGGAGACCCAGTACTTC
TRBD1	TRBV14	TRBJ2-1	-	CASSRSQGTWSNEQFF	TGTGCCAGCAGCCGATCACAGGGGACGTGGTCCAATGAGCAGTTCTTC
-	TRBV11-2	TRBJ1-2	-	CASSLGQNRDGYTF	TGTGCCAGCAGCTTAGGGCAAAACAGGGACGGCTACACCTTC
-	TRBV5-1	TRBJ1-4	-	CASSLGSGGVEKLFF	TGCGCCAGCAGCTTGGGCTCCGGCGGGGTCGAAAAACTGTTTTTT
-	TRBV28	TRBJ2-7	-	CASSLPGAQQYEQYF	TGTGCCAGCAGTTTACCGGGGGCTCAACAGTACGAGCAGTACTTC
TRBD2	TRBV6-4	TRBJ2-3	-	CASAKTSGGTDTQYF	TGTGCCAGCGCAAAAACTAGCGGGGGCACAGATACGCAGTATTTT
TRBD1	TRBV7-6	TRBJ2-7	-	CASSFMPGQGVYEQYF	TGTGCCAGCAGCTTCATGCCGGGACAGGGAGTCTACGAGCAGTACTTC
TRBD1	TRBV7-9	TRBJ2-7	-	CASSFWDRGPEQYF	TGTGCCAGCAGCTTTTGGGACAGGGGGCCCGAGCAGTACTTC
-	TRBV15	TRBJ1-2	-	CATSRGYDRGPYGYTF	TGTGCCACCAGCAGGGGGTACGACAGAGGCCCCTATGGCTACACCTTC
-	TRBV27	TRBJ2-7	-	CASSFGGAGEQYF	TGTGCCAGCAGTTTTGGGGGGGCCGGCGAGCAGTACTTC
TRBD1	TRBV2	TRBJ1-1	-	CASRSLGDRVTFF	TGTGCCAGCAGGTCCCTAGGGGACAGGGTAACTTTCTTT
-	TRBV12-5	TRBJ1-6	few	CASGYTQRGLSSYNSPLHF	TGTGCTAGTGGTTACACCCAAAGGGGCCTAAGCTCCTATAATTCACCCCTCCACTTT
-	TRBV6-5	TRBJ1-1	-	CASGGPMMNTEAFF	TGTGCCAGTGGGGGGCCTATGATGAACACTGAAGCTTTCTTT
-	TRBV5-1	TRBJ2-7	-	CASSGTQADYEQYF	TGCGCCAGCAGCGGGACCCAGGCGGACTACGAGCAGTACTTC
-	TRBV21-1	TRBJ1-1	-	CASSGRDRPNTEAFF	TGTGCCAGCAGCGGGAGGGACCGGCCGAACACTGAAGCTTTCTTT
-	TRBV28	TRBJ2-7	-	CASRKRTGSFSYEQYF	TGTGCCAGCAGAAAACGGACTGGCAGCTTCTCCTACGAGCAGTACTTC
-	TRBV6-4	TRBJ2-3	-	CASSEASTDTQYF	TGTGCCAGCAGTGAAGCTAGCACAGATACGCAGTATTTT
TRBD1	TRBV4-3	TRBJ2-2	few	CASSQGRDRALLTGELFF	TGCGCCAGCAGCCAAGGGAGGGACAGGGCCCTCCTTACCGGGGAGCTGTTTTTT
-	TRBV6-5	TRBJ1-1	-	CASATPAALFF	TGTGCCAGCGCGACTCCGGCGGCGCTATTCTTT
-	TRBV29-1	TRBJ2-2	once	CSVASTRPGTGELFF	TGCAGCGTTGCGTCGACTAGGCCGGGTACCGGGGAGCTGTTTTTT
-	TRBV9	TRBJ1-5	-	CASGGGRDSNQPQHF	TGTGCCAGCGGGGGTGGCAGGGATAGCAATCAGCCCCAGCATTTT
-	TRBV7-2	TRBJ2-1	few	CASRQMVVSGYNEQFF	TGTGCCAGCAGACAAATGGTGGTGAGCGGGTACAATGAGCAGTTCTTC
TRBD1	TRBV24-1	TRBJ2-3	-	CATSDPGTGNTDTQYF	TGTGCCACCAGTGATCCCGGGACAGGGAACACAGATACGCAGTATTTT
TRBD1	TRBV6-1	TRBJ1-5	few	CASSAWTPGQARGGNQPQHF	TGTGCCAGCAGTGCGTGGACCCCGGGACAGGCGAGAGGTGGCAATCAGCCCCAGCATTTT
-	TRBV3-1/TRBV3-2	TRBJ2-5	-	CASSQRTLAETQYF	TGTGCCAGCAGCCAAAGAACTCTAGCGGAGACCCAGTACTTC
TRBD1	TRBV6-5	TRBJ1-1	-	CASSYATTGSAAAFF	TGTGCCAGCAGTTACGCGACGACAGGGTCGGCTGCAGCTTTCTTT
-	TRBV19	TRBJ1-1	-	CASAQGFGNTEAFF	TGTGCCAGTGCCCAAGGTTTTGGCAACACTGAAGCTTTCTTT
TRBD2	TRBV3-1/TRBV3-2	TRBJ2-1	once	CASSHRLAGGQSSYNEQFF	TGTGCCAGCAGCCACAGACTAGCGGGGGGCCAGAGCTCCTACAATGAGCAGTTCTTC
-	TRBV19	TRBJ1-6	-	CATRSGTDHNSPLHF	TGTGCCACCCGATCCGGGACGGACCATAATTCACCCCTCCACTTT
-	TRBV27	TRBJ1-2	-	CASSLGRPLVDGYTF	TGTGCCAGCAGTTTAGGACGGCCTTTGGTGGATGGCTACACCTTC
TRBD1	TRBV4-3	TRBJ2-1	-	CASSQDRGGYNEQFF	TGCGCCAGCAGCCAGGACAGGGGGGGATACAATGAGCAGTTCTTC
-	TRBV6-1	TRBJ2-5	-	CASSEGRAGGETQYF	TGTGCCAGCAGTGAAGGGAGGGCGGGCGGAGAGACCCAGTACTTC
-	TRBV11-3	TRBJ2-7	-	CASSSGGGGFREQYF	TGTGCCAGCAGCTCTGGTGGGGGGGGCTTTCGGGAGCAGTACTTC
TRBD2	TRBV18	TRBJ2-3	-	CASSQASGGRTDTQYF	TGTGCCAGCTCACAAGCTAGCGGGGGACGCACAGATACGCAGTATTTT
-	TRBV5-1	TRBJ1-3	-	CASSLDITSGNTIYF	TGCGCCAGCAGCTTGGATATCACCTCTGGAAACACCATATATTTT
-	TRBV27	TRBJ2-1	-	CASMYNHNEQFF	TGTGCCAGCATGTACAACCACAATGAGCAGTTCTTC
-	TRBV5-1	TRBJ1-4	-	CASSLQSLPSTNEKLFF	TGCGCCAGCAGCTTACAGTCCTTGCCGTCAACTAATGAAAAACTGTTTTTT
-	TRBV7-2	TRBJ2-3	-	CASSYLRATDTQYF	TGTGCCAGCAGCTACCTAAGGGCCACAGATACGCAGTATTTT
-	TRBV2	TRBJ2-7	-	CASSDSAGAFYEQYF	TGTGCCAGCAGTGACTCGGCGGGGGCCTTCTACGAGCAGTACTTC
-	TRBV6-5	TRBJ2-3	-	CASSYSMVASTDTQYF	TGTGCCAGCAGTTACTCGATGGTGGCTTCCACAGATACGCAGTATTTT
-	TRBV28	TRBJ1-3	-	CASSPGGQGHTIYF	TGTGCCAGCAGCCCTGGGGGACAAGGGCACACCATATATTTT
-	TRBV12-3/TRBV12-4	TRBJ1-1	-	CASLGEATEAFF	TGTGCCAGCCTTGGGGAGGCCACTGAAGCTTTCTTT
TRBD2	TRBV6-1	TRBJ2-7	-	CASSESGGYYEQYF	TGTGCCAGCAGTGAAAGCGGGGGCTACTACGAGCAGTACTTC